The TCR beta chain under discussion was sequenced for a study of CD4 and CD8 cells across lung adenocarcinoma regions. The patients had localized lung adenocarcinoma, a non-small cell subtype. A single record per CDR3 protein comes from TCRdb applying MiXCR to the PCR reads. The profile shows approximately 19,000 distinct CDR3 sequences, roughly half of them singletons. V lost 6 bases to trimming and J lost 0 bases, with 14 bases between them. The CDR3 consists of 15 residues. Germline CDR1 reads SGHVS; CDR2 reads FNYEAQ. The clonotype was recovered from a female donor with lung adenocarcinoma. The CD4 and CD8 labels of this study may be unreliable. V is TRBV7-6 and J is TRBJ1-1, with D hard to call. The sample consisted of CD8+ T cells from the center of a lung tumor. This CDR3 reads CASSSGMGLNTEAFF. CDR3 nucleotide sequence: TGTGCCAGCAGTTCCGGGATGGGGTTGAACACTGAAGCTTTCTTT. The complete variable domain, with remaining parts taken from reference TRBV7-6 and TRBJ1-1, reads GAGVSQSPRYKVTKRGQDVALRCDPISGHVSLYWYRQALGQGPEFLTYFNYEAQQDKSGLPNDRFSAERPEGSISTLTIQRTEQRDSAMYRCASSSGMGLNTEAFFGQGTRLTVV.